The 22 T cell receptor beta chains given below trace back to one sample, sequenced in a study of cytomegalovirus exposure and HLA in healthy donors (dated by TCRdb to 2016 to 2017). Library method: the immunoSEQ multiplex PCR assay. The table comes from immuneACCESS by way of TCRdb, which keeps in-frame sequences with V and J called. Part of the clones is missing from these tables; in studies checked, under half for an unresolved V gene and the rest for unknown reasons. Here the sample has 150,000 to 200,000 clones; 87% occur a single time. Of the sample, 1.4% is held by the ten largest clones. The sequenced material came from PBMCs. The receptors originated from a woman in her 30s in good health and CMV-seronegative.

This clone has only a few counts. The chain has TRBV7-9 and TRBJ1-5, with D perhaps matching TRBD1 (6 bases). The CDR3 sequence is 15 residues long. The ends were cut back, 1 base at V and 1 base at J, with 8 bases in the middle. CDR1 and CDR2 (germline): SEHNR, FQNEAQ (reference sequence). In DNA form, the CDR3 reads TGTGCCAGCAGCTTAGACAGGGAGAGCAATCAGCCCCAGCATTTT. As protein: CASSLDRESNQPQHF.

The V call is TRBV6-5, the J call TRBJ2-1; TRBD2 agrees at 9 bases. The CDR3 length is 15 residues. Germline V CDR1 and CDR2: MNHEY, SVGAGI. V dropped 8 bases and J dropped 0; count of bases not matched to a gene: 5. The CDR3 spells CASGPRGGSYNEQFF. The DNA of the CDR3 is TGTGCCAGCGGCCCGCGGGGGGGCTCCTACAATGAGCAGTTCTTC.

The J gene is TRBJ2-7, the V gene TRBV18; 9 bases fit TRBD2. Germline V CDR1 and CDR2: KGHSH, LQKENI. Germline trimming cut 5 bases from V and 5 bases from J; bases unmatched to any gene: 10. The CDR3 spans 15 residues. CDR3 in amino acids: CASSVGLATRDEQYF. CDR3 nucleotides: TGTGCCAGCTCAGTAGGACTAGCGACAAGGGACGAGCAGTACTTC. The full variable domain, its missing parts supplied by reference TRBV18 and TRBJ2-7, is NAGVMQNPRHLVRRRGQEARLRCSPMKGHSHVYWYRQLPEEGLKFMVYLQKENIIDESGMPKERFSAEFPKEGPSILRIQQVVRGDSAAYFCASSVGLATRDEQYFGPGTRLTVT.

V is TRBV27 and J is TRBJ2-4; 8 bases are shared with TRBD1. V gave up 5 bases and J gave up 6 bases; unmatched junction bases: 6. CDR1 MNHEY and CDR2 SMNVEV come from the germline V gene (reference sequence). The CDR3 is 14 residues long. The CDR3 sequence: CASSPYTGGNIQYF. The CDR3 bases are TGTGCCAGCAGTCCATACACAGGGGGAAACATTCAGTACTTC.

J is TRBJ2-3 and V is TRBV14, with no clear D. The V end lost 4 bases, the J end lost 0 bases, and 11 bases lay between the germline ends. The CDR3 consists of 15 residues. The germline V gene has CDR1 SGHDN and CDR2 FVKESK. CDR3 amino acids: CASSRLESSTDTQYF. The CDR3, as DNA: TGTGCCAGCAGCCGACTGGAATCTAGCACAGATACGCAGTATTTT.

This clone occurred many times. J is TRBJ2-3 and V is TRBV9; TRBD2 aligns across 9 bases. Trimming at V came to 0 bases and at J to 4 bases, leaving 9 bases not matched to a gene. Germline V gene data show CDR1 as SGDLS and CDR2 as YYNGEE. CDR3 length: 17 amino acids. As DNA, the CDR3 is TGTGCCAGCAGCGTAGCTGGCGGGGGGGCCGGGTCAGATACGCAGTATTTT. Translation: CASSVAGGGAGSDTQYF. Filled out from reference TRBV9 and TRBJ2-3, the complete variable domain reads DSGVTQTPKHLITATGQRVTLRCSPRSGDLSVYWYQQSLDQGLQFLIQYYNGEERAKGNILERFSAQQFPDLHSELNLSSLELGDSALYFCASSVAGGGAGSDTQYFGPGTRLTVL.

The rearrangement links TRBV5-1 to TRBJ2-7; 11 nucleotides line up with TRBD1. This CDR3 has 14 residues. The germline CDR1 and CDR2 sequences are SGHRS and YFSETQ. The junction had 7 bases not matched to a gene; V was cut back by 4 bases and J by 7 bases. This CDR3 reads CASSPGQGAREQYF. The CDR3, as DNA: TGCGCCAGCAGCCCCGGACAGGGGGCTAGAGAGCAGTACTTC.

The chain carries TRBV6-1 and TRBJ1-1; D might be TRBD1 (5 bases). Germline V gene data show CDR1 as MNHNS and CDR2 as SASEGT. This CDR3 spans 12 amino acids. V lost 4 bases and J 8 bases, leaving 11 bases between the germline ends. CDR3 sequence reads: CASSGGHREAFF. CDR3 sequence (DNA): TGTGCCAGCAGTGGCGGTCACAGGGAAGCTTTCTTT.

The chain's CDR3 is CASSPDRDSYEQYF. The DNA for the CDR3 is TGTGCCAGCAGCCCCGACAGGGACTCCTACGAGCAGTACTTC. V gene TRBV13 combines with J gene TRBJ2-7, with TRBD1 identical over 7 bases. Germline CDR1 and CDR2: PRHDT and FYEKMQ (reference sequence). The CDR3 covers 14 residues. J lost 0 bases, V lost 5 bases, and 4 bases had no gene match. The full variable domain, rest sourced from reference TRBV13 and TRBJ2-7, is AAGVIQSPRHLIKEKRETATLKCYPIPRHDTVYWYQQGPGQDPQFLISFYEKMQSDKGSIPDRFSAQQFSDYHSELNMSSLELGDSALYFCASSPDRDSYEQYFGPGTRLTVT.

The rearrangement joins TRBV5-1 to TRBJ2-2; 9 positions agree with TRBD2. CDR3 length: 15 residues. Germline values: CDR1 SGHRS, CDR2 YFSETQ. The V gene end was trimmed by 0 bases and the J gene end by 5 bases; junction bases not matched to a gene: 2. The CDR3 spells CASSLVLAGTGELFF. The CDR3 DNA reads as TGCGCCAGCAGCTTGGTACTAGCGGGTACCGGGGAGCTGTTTTTT. The full variable domain, completed using reference TRBV5-1 and TRBJ2-2, is KAGVTQTPRYLIKTRGQQVTLSCSPISGHRSVSWYQQTPGQGLQFLFEYFSETQRNKGNFPGRFSGRQFSNSRSEMNVSTLELGDSALYLCASSLVLAGTGELFFGEGSRLTVL.

V usage is TRBV6-6 and J usage is TRBJ2-1; 7 nucleotides align to TRBD1. CDR3 length equals 15 residues. The V gene's germline CDR1 is MNHNY and CDR2 SVGAGI (reference sequence). V shed 7 bases, J shed 0 bases, and the junction held 6 bases outside the gene matches. This CDR3 reads CASTEDRRSYNEQFF. CDR3 DNA: TGTGCCAGCACCGAGGACAGGCGCTCCTACAATGAGCAGTTCTTC.

Comment on this clone: The identical CDR3 is also encoded by other nucleotide sequences in the sample. The chain carries TRBV6-1 and TRBJ2-1; 13 bases agree with TRBD2. The CDR3 has 15 amino acids. V was pared by 3 bases and J by 8 bases, with 4 bases of the junction left unmatched. Germline CDR1 is MNHNS and CDR2 is SASEGT. CDR3 loop: CASSETSGGSDEQFF. Here the CDR3 DNA reads TGTGCCAGCAGTGAGACTAGCGGGGGGTCTGATGAGCAGTTCTTC.

The chain couples TRBV11-2 to TRBJ2-1; 10 bases map to TRBD2. Germline V CDR1 and CDR2: SGHAT, FQNNGV. There are 16 residues in the CDR3. The V gene end was trimmed by 4 bases and the J gene end by 4 bases; junction bases not matched to a gene: 7. This chain's CDR3 is CASSYGAGGKYNEQFF. The CDR3, as DNA: TGTGCCAGCAGCTATGGAGCGGGGGGGAAATACAATGAGCAGTTCTTC.

The rearrangement uses TRBV7-8 and TRBJ1-3, with 7 bases aligning to TRBD1. This CDR3 contains 16 residues. The germline V gene has CDR1 SGHVS and CDR2 FQNEAQ. The trim removed 4 bases at V and 0 bases at J, leaving 6 bases unmatched. CDR3 protein: CASSYTGTASGNTIYF. Here the CDR3 DNA reads TGTGCCAGCAGCTACACAGGGACAGCCTCTGGAAACACCATATATTTT.

The V and J genes are TRBV7-2 and TRBJ1-5; possible D gene TRBD1, 5 bases. This CDR3 has 13 residues. V was pared by 2 bases and J by 4 bases, with 6 bases between. Per the germline V gene, CDR1 is SGHTA and CDR2 is FQGNSA. The chain's CDR3 is CASSLKGNQPQHF. The CDR3 nucleotides read TGTGCCAGCAGCTTAAAGGGGAATCAGCCCCAGCATTTT. The whole variable domain, filled in from reference TRBV7-2 and TRBJ1-5, reads GAGVSQSPSNKVTEKGKDVELRCDPISGHTALYWYRQSLGQGLEFLIYFQGNSAPDKSGLPSDRFSAERTGGSVSTLTIQRTQQEDSAVYLCASSLKGNQPQHFGDGTRLSIL.

This clone was recorded once. The chain combines TRBV6-5 with TRBJ1-5; possible D gene TRBD1, 5 bases. The germline V gene encodes CDR1 MNHEY and CDR2 SVGAGI. This CDR3 comprises 15 residues. The ends were cut back, 0 bases at V and 9 bases at J, with 15 bases in the middle. The DNA of the CDR3 is TGTGCCAGCAGTTACTCACAACTACCAGGGTGGCCCCAGCATTTT. Translation gives CASSYSQLPGWPQHF.

The CDR3, as DNA: TGCGCCAGCAGCTTGGGAAGCCGTCAAGAGACCCAGTACTTC. Translated: CASSLGSRQETQYF. The chain uses TRBV5-1 and TRBJ2-5; D gene unclear. Deletions cut 0 bases from V and 2 bases from J, with 8 bases between. Germline values: CDR1 SGHRS, CDR2 YFSETQ. This CDR3 region has 14 residues.

The chain combines TRBV2 with TRBJ2-7; TRBD2 matches 11 bases. CDR3 length equals 14 residues. The V gene end was trimmed by 5 bases and the J gene end by 5 bases; junction bases not matched to a gene: 5. From germline, CDR1 is SNHLY and CDR2 FYNNEI. The CDR3 spells CASSLAGGSNEQYF. The CDR3, as DNA: TGTGCCAGCAGTCTAGCGGGGGGCTCTAACGAGCAGTACTTC.

The chain combines TRBV28 with TRBJ1-1; 7 positions match TRBD1. The CDR3 runs to 14 residues. CDR1 MDHEN and CDR2 SYDVKM come from the germline V gene. V lost 8 bases to trimming and J lost 0 bases; unmatched junction nucleotides: 6. For the CDR3, the DNA is TGTGCCAGCCAGTACAGGGGAATGAACACTGAAGCTTTCTTT. It is translated as CASQYRGMNTEAFF.

The rearrangement uses TRBV10-1 and TRBJ1-1; D gene uncertain. V lost 4 bases to trimming and J lost 1 base, with 16 bases between them. This CDR3 is 16 amino acids long. Germline V gene lookup returns CDR1 WNHNN and CDR2 SYGVQD (reference sequence). CDR3 sequence: CASSVRTGEKNTEAFF. The CDR3 DNA reads as TGCGCCAGCAGTGTCCGGACGGGAGAGAAGAACACTGAAGCTTTCTTT.

The genes are TRBV5-4 and TRBJ2-2; D is ambiguous. The CDR3 consists of 14 residues. The V gene lost 0 bases and the J gene lost 5 bases, with 8 bases spanning the gap. From germline, CDR1 is SGHNT and CDR2 YYREEE (reference sequence). CDR3 sequence reads: CASSLGVGTGELFF. The CDR3 DNA is TGTGCCAGCAGCTTGGGAGTCGGTACCGGGGAGCTGTTTTTT.

Only one count was recorded for this clone. V gene TRBV5-6 combines with J gene TRBJ2-1; 8 bases map to TRBD1. The V segment lost 4 bases and the J segment 7 bases; nucleotides outside the gene matches: 16. The CDR3 runs to 17 residues. In germline, CDR1 is SGHDT, CDR2 YYEEEE. Here the CDR3 DNA reads TGTGCCAGCAGCCCACTAACAATACAGGGGGAATTGAATGAGCAGTTCTTC. This codes for CASSPLTIQGELNEQFF.